This TCR beta chain was captured in a study of blood T cells in healthy people across ages. Findings and limits, study-wide: Changes seen in expanded clonotypes were possibly confounded by donor CMV status left unknown. Using unsorted PBMCs precluded a conclusive naive versus antigen-experienced comparison.

This clonotype has more than one count but fewer than ten. Its antigen is as yet unknown. Isolating PBMCs gave at least 7 million of these cells per sample. A second PCR of 7 to 11 cycles used a sample-barcoded 5' primer and a J-beta primer mix. Per sample, CDR3-containing paired-end reads numbered at least 2.5 million. Each CDR3 protein gets one entry after TCRdb re-called the 5' RACE reads with MiXCR. The sample holds hundreds of thousands of distinct CDR3 sequences; around 46% are singletons and the top ten take around a fifth. The germline CDR1 and CDR2 sequences are SGHRS and YFSETQ. The V and J ends lost 0 bases and 5 bases respectively, with 15 bases between them. The CDR3 consists of 16 residues.

The rearrangement joins TRBV5-1 to TRBJ2-1, with D perhaps TRBD2 (5 bases). Specimen: blood. The source is a woman aged 55 to 70 in good health. The CDR3 DNA follows: TGCGCCAGCAGCTTGGAGGTGGGAGTGGTCGACAATGAGCAGTTCTTC. Protein: CASSLEVGVVDNEQFF.